The 20 T cell receptor beta chains below come from one sample, sequenced in a study of CD8 T cells in Susac syndrome (dated by TCRdb to between 2018 and 2021). The library was built by means of the immunoSEQ multiplex PCR assay. RNA was extracted using the RNeasy kit, and about 0.5 to 1 microgram was reverse transcribed with random hexamers. TCRdb redid the processing of the public reads, applying fastp at Q25 and MiXCR, and retained in-frame beta chains. Rows are unified per CDR3 protein, each entry keeping the most common DNA and genes. The sample profile shows some 140,000 distinct CDR3 sequences; around nine tenths of them were found once. About 0.25% of the sample rests with the top ten. Sequencing input: CD8+ T cells from PBMCs. The source of these receptors is a human donor with multiple sclerosis.

The V call is TRBV7-9, the J call TRBJ1-1, with D possibly TRBD1 on 6 matching bases. Germline-derived CDR1 and CDR2 are SEHNR and FQNEAQ (reference sequence). The V and J ends lost 7 bases and 13 bases respectively, with 22 bases between them. This CDR3 contains 13 residues. The CDR3 sequence: CASIGHVGEGVFF. DNA for the CDR3: TGTGCCAGCATTGGTCACGTTGGGGAGGGGGTTTTCTTT.

This rearrangement joins TRBV7-9 to TRBJ2-2; TRBD2 is a possible D gene (5 bases). CDR1 and CDR2 (germline): SEHNR, FQNEAQ (reference sequence). Trimming removed 4 bases at V and 1 base at J, with 16 bases between. CDR3 length equals 17 residues. The CDR3 coding sequence is TGTGCCAGCAGCTCCTCATGGCGGGTCCAGAACACCGGGGAGCTGTTTTTT. As protein: CASSSSWRVQNTGELFF.

The chain joins TRBV6-1 to TRBJ2-3; 10 bases match TRBD2. This CDR3 spans 15 amino acids. J lost 9 bases, V lost 3 bases, and 9 bases had no gene match. The germline gives CDR1 MNHNS, CDR2 SASEGT. As DNA, the CDR3 is TGTGCCAGCAGTGAGGGACTAGCGCGACTGTGGACGCAGTATTTT. This sequence encodes CASSEGLARLWTQYF.

The chain employs TRBV3-1 and TRBJ2-7; perhaps TRBD1 as D (5 bases). The CDR3 length is 15 residues. Trimming pared 4 bases from V and 1 base from J, leaving 14 bases between. Germline CDR1 and CDR2: LGHDT and YNNKEL (reference sequence). The CDR3 DNA is TGTGCCAGCAGCCTAGCCTGGACAAGATCCTACGAGCAGTACTTC. It encodes CASSLAWTRSYEQYF.

This chain's CDR3 is CASSRPGEADTQYF. Here the CDR3 DNA reads TGTGCCAGCTCCCGGCCGGGGGAGGCAGATACGCAGTATTTT. J is TRBJ2-3 and V is TRBV18; a possible D gene is TRBD2 (6 bases). Trimming took 6 bases from V and 4 from J, leaving 14 bases between them. CDR1 and CDR2 (germline): KGHSH, LQKENI. This CDR3 has 14 amino acids.

The chain is built from TRBV28 and TRBJ2-7; TRBD1 matches 7 bases. The CDR3 has 13 residues. From germline, CDR1 is MDHEN and CDR2 SYDVKM. Trimming at V came to 3 bases and at J to 4 bases, leaving 3 bases not matched to a gene. CDR3 nucleotides: TGTGCCAGCAGTTTGACAGGGATTTACGAGCAGTACTTC. This gives the protein CASSLTGIYEQYF.

This chain links TRBV6-2 or TRBV6-3 with TRBJ2-5; 7 bases are shared with TRBD2. Germline V gene sequence: CDR1 MNHEY, CDR2 SVGEGT. CDR3 length equals 20 residues. V gave up 0 bases and J gave up 2 bases; unmatched junction bases: 18. In DNA, the CDR3 is TGTGCCAGCAGTTACTCTGCACCTAGCGGACCGCTCTTATTACAAGAGACCCAGTACTTC. Protein product: CASSYSAPSGPLLLQETQYF.

The CDR3 coding sequence is TGCGCCAGCAGTCAAACGACAGGGTCCAACAATGAGCAGTTCTTC. It yields the protein CASSQTTGSNNEQFF. The chain uses TRBV23-1 and TRBJ2-1; TRBD1 aligns across 7 bases. TRBV23-1 belongs to the ORF category, with a function that is uncertain. Losses at the gene ends were 2 bases for V and 5 bases for J; bases not matched to a gene: 6. The CDR3 loop spans 15 amino acids.

The rearrangement uses TRBV24-1 and TRBJ2-1, with 14 bases that match TRBD2. Trimming cost V 4 bases and J 1 base; bases outside gene matches: 5. Per the germline V gene, CDR1 is KGHDR and CDR2 is SFDVKD. The CDR3 covers 18 residues. CDR3 nucleotide sequence: TGTGCCACCAGTGACTCCGGACTAGCGGGGGGTTCCTACAATGAGCAGTTCTTC. Protein: CATSDSGLAGGSYNEQFF.

The gene calls are TRBV7-9 and TRBJ2-1; D gene uncertain. Looked up from germline, CDR1 is SEHNR and CDR2 is FQNEAQ (reference sequence). The CDR3 runs 14 residues. V lost 1 base, J lost 7 bases, and 11 bases lay in between. CDR3 region: CASSLGLGWNEQFF. As DNA, the CDR3 is TGTGCCAGCAGCTTAGGCCTTGGGTGGAATGAGCAGTTCTTC.

CDR3: CASSQGEYQETQYF. DNA for the CDR3: TGTGCCAGCAGTCAGGGGGAGTACCAAGAGACCCAGTACTTC. The rearrangement uses TRBV28 and TRBJ2-5; TRBD1 matches at 7 bases. The CDR3 is 14 residues long. Trimming removed 5 bases from V and 0 bases from J; junction bases left unmatched: 3. Germline V gene lookup returns CDR1 MDHEN and CDR2 SYDVKM.

The chain combines TRBV24-1 with TRBJ2-5; D might be TRBD2 (6 bases). The CDR3 is 13 amino acids. Looked up from germline, CDR1 is KGHDR and CDR2 is SFDVKD. The V and J ends lost 5 bases and 6 bases respectively, with 12 bases between them. CDR3 in amino acids: CATSALGGKTQYF. The CDR3, as DNA: TGTGCCACCAGTGCCCTGGGGGGAAAGACCCAGTACTTC.

The V call is TRBV20-1, the J call TRBJ1-2, with D maybe TRBD1 (6 bases). V dropped 3 bases and J dropped 1 base, with 15 bases sitting between them. The CDR3 spans 15 residues. Germline V lookup: CDR1 DFQATT, CDR2 SNEGSKA (reference sequence). DNA of the CDR3: TGCAGTGCTAGCGGGGGCGAGGGGGATAACTATGGCTACACCTTC. Translating gives CSASGGEGDNYGYTF.

The chain is built from TRBV20-1 and TRBJ1-2; TRBD1 matches at 8 bases. V shed 4 bases and J 2 bases; nucleotides not matched to a gene: 6. This CDR3 has 14 residues. The V gene's germline CDR1 is DFQATT and CDR2 SNEGSKA (reference sequence). CDR3 sequence: CSANRDRPNYGYTF. The DNA for the CDR3 is TGCAGTGCTAACCGGGACAGGCCGAACTATGGCTACACCTTC.

V and J are TRBV10-3 and TRBJ2-3; maybe TRBD1 (5 bases). The germline V and J ends were trimmed by 3 bases and 0 bases, with 10 bases remaining between them. The germline CDR1 and CDR2 sequences are ENHRY and SYGVKD. The CDR3 has 15 amino acids. As DNA, the CDR3 is TGTGCCATCAGTGACAAGGGGCGAAGCACAGATACGCAGTATTTT. Encoded protein: CAISDKGRSTDTQYF.

The J gene is TRBJ2-7, the V gene TRBV27; no reliable D call. Germline-derived CDR1 and CDR2 are MNHEY and SMNVEV (reference sequence). The CDR3 totals 11 residues. Trimming stripped 5 bases from V and 3 bases from J, with 5 bases between. In nucleotides, the CDR3 is TGTGCCAGCAGTGGAAACTACGAGCAGTACTTC. Protein sequence: CASSGNYEQYF.

The rearrangement links TRBV6-5 to TRBJ2-1; TRBD1 matches at 7 bases. The CDR3 consists of 17 residues. V was clipped by 0 bases and J by 0 bases; unmatched bases: 5. Per the germline V gene, CDR1 is MNHEY and CDR2 is SVGAGI. This chain's CDR3 is CASSYSGQLDSYNEQFF. The CDR3 DNA reads as TGTGCCAGCAGTTACTCGGGACAGTTAGACTCCTACAATGAGCAGTTCTTC.

V gene TRBV27 combines with J gene TRBJ1-2; maybe TRBD1 (5 bases). Per germline, CDR1 MNHEY and CDR2 SMNVEV (reference sequence). Trimming left V 7 bases short and J 5 bases short, with 23 bases between. This CDR3 has 16 amino acids. The CDR3 region has the DNA TGTGCCAGCACTTCCTCGGGGAGGCTGGGGGGGTATGGCTACACCTTC. It encodes CASTSSGRLGGYGYTF.

The chain combines TRBV2 with TRBJ2-7; 10 nucleotides agree with TRBD2. This CDR3 has 19 amino acids. V was pared by 1 base and J by 0 bases, with 12 bases of the junction left unmatched. Germline lookup yields CDR1 SNHLY and CDR2 FYNNEI. The CDR3 nucleotides read TGTGCCAGCAGTGAAGAGGGTTTTAGCGGGAGGCTGGACTCCTACGAGCAGTACTTC. It yields the protein CASSEEGFSGRLDSYEQYF.

The chain couples TRBV7-3 to TRBJ2-1; 7 nucleotides match TRBD2. Germline loops: CDR1 SGHTA, CDR2 FQGTGA. Trimming at V came to 0 bases and at J to 5 bases, leaving 4 bases not matched to a gene. The CDR3 totals 15 residues. CDR3 amino acids: CASSLTWGGDNEQFF. CDR3 nucleotide sequence: TGTGCCAGCAGCTTAACGTGGGGAGGGGACAATGAGCAGTTCTTC.